This entry concerns a single T cell receptor (beta chain). The antigen is undetermined. The sample originates from a study of shared clonotypes between healthy human individuals. Study-level information: With ages of 18 to 49, the donors were a couple of women and a few men. A donor's plate count was three for CD4 naive and three for CD4 memory; CD8 naive had two and CD8 memory one.

Some clones are missing from TCRdb's copy, which holds only in-frame ones; the method was immunoSEQ multiplex PCR. The repertoire holds roughly 1,100,000 clones, with around four fifths as singletons. The CDR3 is made up of 15 amino acids. V was clipped by 10 bases and J by 1 base; unmatched bases: 9. Germline V lookup: CDR1 WSHSY, CDR2 SAAADI. Study findings and constraints: Rarefaction exposed incomplete sorted-subset sequencing despite large depth. When compared with the clonotypes that were shared by all four sorted-subset donors, the non-shared clonotypes turned out to have lower generation probabilities.

Sequenced: memory CD4+ T cells sorted from blood. Sample subset: CD45RA-negative fraction. This sequence was found in a man in his late teens or twenties in good health. V usage is TRBV10-2 and J usage is TRBJ2-3; the match to TRBD2 covers 9 bases. In DNA, the CDR3 is TGCGCCACCTCCCCAATAGCGGGGGGCACAGATACGCAGTATTTT. Amino acids: CATSPIAGGTDTQYF.